A selection of T cell receptor beta chains follows, all from one sample in a study of cytomegalovirus exposure and HLA in healthy donors. TCRdb's copy holds only in-frame clones and misses some; the assay was immunoSEQ multiplex PCR. The sample has hundreds of thousands of clones, 80% to 90% seen once; the top ten hold 0.2% to 0.3%. Sequencing was carried out using PBMCs. The receptors originated from a girl aged 2-15 years in good health and CMV-seronegative. Each CDR3 is given with its conserved first and last residue. The D gene is left open where the match is weak.

CDR3 protein: CASSDRDRGPRAGNTIYF
D gene: TRBD1
J gene: TRBJ1-3
V gene: TRBV25-1

CDR3 protein: CASSVEGRGGVQETQYF
D gene: .
J gene: TRBJ2-5
V gene: TRBV9

CDR3 protein: CASSLEPGGQGYTF
D gene: .
J gene: TRBJ1-2
V gene: TRBV11-2

CDR3 protein: CASSVQGNEQFF
D gene: .
J gene: TRBJ2-1
V gene: TRBV9

CDR3 protein: CASSFGQFGDLYYEQYF
D gene: .
J gene: TRBJ2-7
V gene: TRBV7-9

CDR3 protein: CASSPEAGGHTQYF
D gene: .
J gene: TRBJ2-3
V gene: TRBV27

CDR3 protein: CASPKSGTGTGELFF
D gene: TRBD1
J gene: TRBJ2-2
V gene: TRBV6-1

CDR3 protein: CASSFARDRGIDTQYF
D gene: TRBD1
J gene: TRBJ2-3
V gene: TRBV5-1

CDR3 protein: CASSLLLGSGVSYEQYF
D gene: .
J gene: TRBJ2-7
V gene: TRBV4-1

CDR3 protein: CATSRDLRYGFTDTQYF
D gene: .
J gene: TRBJ2-3
V gene: TRBV15

CDR3 protein: CASSSPPSGTNNEQFF
D gene: TRBD2
J gene: TRBJ2-1
V gene: TRBV7-9

CDR3 protein: CSARGETQYF
D gene: .
J gene: TRBJ2-5
V gene: TRBV20-1

CDR3 protein: CASSLYSYSYEQYF
D gene: .
J gene: TRBJ2-7
V gene: TRBV5-4

CDR3 protein: CASSLVGRSSYEQYF
D gene: TRBD2
J gene: .
V gene: TRBV5-1

CDR3 protein: CAWSERTNEAFF
D gene: .
J gene: TRBJ1-1
V gene: TRBV30

CDR3 protein: CSVDSRLLSGSNSEQFF
D gene: TRBD2
J gene: TRBJ2-1
V gene: TRBV29-1

CDR3 protein: CASSQDGDEQFF
D gene: .
J gene: TRBJ2-1
V gene: TRBV4-1

CDR3 protein: CASSRQTGSYNEQFF
D gene: .
J gene: TRBJ2-1
V gene: TRBV18